The 7 T cell receptor beta chains listed next were all sequenced from one sample in a study of OX40 agonist ivuxolimab in advanced cancers. Measured with immunoSEQ multiplex PCR; TCRdb has only the in-frame clones, and not every one. Here the sample spans 66,000 or so clones, about nine tenths being singletons. Sequencing was performed on CD4+ or CD8+ T cells sorted from blood, taken in a trial of the OX40 agonist ivuxolimab. The receptors were sampled from an adult with an advanced solid tumor such as melanoma, head and neck, liver or kidney cancer.

V gene TRBV18 combines with J gene TRBJ2-2; TRBD1 or TRBD2 may be the D gene (5 bases each). Trimming removed 3 bases at V and 0 bases at J, with 14 bases between. This CDR3 is 17 amino acids long. Germline CDR1 is KGHSH and CDR2 is LQKENI. As DNA, the CDR3 is TGTGCCAGCTCACCTAGCCCGGGACCTCCGAACACCGGGGAGCTGTTTTTT. This sequence encodes CASSPSPGPPNTGELFF.

The rearrangement joins TRBV11-2 to TRBJ1-1; D is unclear. Germline V gene sequence: CDR1 SGHAT, CDR2 FQNNGV. V gave up 1 base and J gave up 2 bases, with 8 bases separating them. The CDR3 extends over 14 amino acids. CDR3: CASSLVPGNTEAFF. CDR3 coding DNA: TGTGCCAGCAGCTTAGTTCCCGGTAACACTGAAGCTTTCTTT.

This chain uses TRBV11-3 with TRBJ2-5; 7 bases align to TRBD2. Germline values: CDR1 SGHNT, CDR2 YENEEA. Losses at the gene ends were 5 bases for V and 5 bases for J; bases not matched to a gene: 14. There are 16 residues in the CDR3. The CDR3 is CASSPNSGTIWETQYF. CDR3 DNA sequence: TGTGCCAGCAGCCCCAATTCCGGGACTATATGGGAGACCCAGTACTTC.

The chain combines TRBV7-8 with TRBJ2-7; D uncertain. The V gene lost 2 bases and the J gene lost 5 bases, with 10 bases spanning the gap. This CDR3 has 13 amino acids. Germline values: CDR1 SGHVS, CDR2 FQNEAQ. The CDR3 DNA reads TGTGCCAGCAGCTTAATATTACTAAACGAGCAGTACTTC. Protein: CASSLILLNEQYF. Drawing the rest from reference TRBV7-8 and TRBJ2-7, the complete variable domain is GAGVSQSPRYKVAKRGQDVALRCDPISGHVSLFWYQQALGQGPEFLTYFQNEAQLDKSGLPSDRFFAERPEGSVSTLKIQRTQQEDSAVYLCASSLILLNEQYFGPGTRLTVT.

This clone was detected once. The rearrangement joins TRBV21-1 to TRBJ1-5; TRBD1 is the table's D call, not checked against the DNA. TRBV21-1 constitutes a pseudogene. This CDR3 comprises 15 residues. The CDR3: CASSARDRVSQPQHF. The CDR3 bases are TGTGCCAGCAGCGCCCGGGACAGGGTGTCCCAGCCCCAGCATTTT.

V is TRBV4-2 and J is TRBJ2-7, with D unresolved. Germline V CDR1 and CDR2: LGHNA, YNFKEQ. The CDR3 has 15 amino acids. The V gene lost 0 bases and the J gene lost 3 bases, with 12 bases spanning the gap. The CDR3 sequence is CASSQDLAILYEQYF. CDR3 DNA sequence: TGTGCCAGCAGCCAAGATCTTGCCATCCTCTACGAGCAGTACTTC.

CDR3: CASSPGTPTGELFF. The CDR3 nucleotides read TGTGCCAGCAGTCCAGGGACGCCCACCGGGGAGCTGTTTTTT. The chain recombines TRBV7-7 with TRBJ2-2; D might be TRBD1 or TRBD2, each matching 5 bases. Germline-derived CDR1 and CDR2 are SSHAT and FNYEAQ (reference sequence). Deletions cut 6 bases from V and 4 bases from J, with 12 bases between. The CDR3 loop spans 14 amino acids.